The 6 T cell receptor beta chains presented below share a single source sample, sequenced in a study of shared clonotypes between healthy human individuals. Clones were read by immunoSEQ multiplex PCR, and TCRdb kept only the in-frame ones, dropping some. The repertoire holds a few million clones, with 85% to 95% as singletons. Material: naive CD4+ T cells sorted from blood. Subset: CD45RA+ positively selected. These receptors came from a young man in good health.

The rearrangement links TRBV29-1 to TRBJ2-7; the D call may be TRBD1 or TRBD2 (5 bases each). From germline, CDR1 is SQVTM and CDR2 ANQGSEA. Between the trimmed V and J ends, which lost 1 base and 9 bases, there was a span of 22 bases. The CDR3 consists of 15 residues. The DNA for the CDR3 is TGCAGCGTTGAAGTCGGAGGCAGGGACCCTCGCCGGCAGTACTTC. Protein: CSVEVGGRDPRRQYF.

The rearrangement links TRBV30 to TRBJ2-7, with D possibly called TRBD1 or TRBD2 (5 bases each). CDR3 length: 13 amino acids. CDR1 is GTSNPN, CDR2 SVGIG, per germline (reference sequence). V dropped 1 base and J dropped 7 bases, with 14 bases sitting between them. The CDR3 sequence: CAWSGRGTGEQYF. In nucleotides, the CDR3 is TGTGCCTGGAGTGGTAGGGGAACGGGAGAGCAGTACTTC.

This sequence joins TRBV19 and TRBJ1-5, with D perhaps TRBD1 (5 bases). The CDR3 is 14 amino acids. CDR1 and CDR2 from the germline V gene are LNHDA and SQIVND (reference sequence). V gave up 7 bases and J gave up 3 bases, with 13 bases separating them. DNA of the CDR3: TGTGCCAGTAACATTGACAGTCTCAATCAGCCCCAGCATTTT. Its protein product is CASNIDSLNQPQHF.

The gene calls are TRBV11-3 and TRBJ2-2; D call uncertain. CDR3 length: 13 amino acids. Trimming removed 6 bases at V and 1 base at J, with 6 bases between. CDR1 is SGHNT and CDR2 is YENEEA in the germline V gene. CDR3 protein: CASSNRNTGELFF. CDR3 DNA sequence: TGTGCCAGCAGTAACAGGAACACCGGGGAGCTGTTTTTT.

The chain employs TRBV18 and TRBJ2-5; the D gene could be TRBD1 or TRBD2 (6 bases each). Germline CDR1 reads KGHSH; CDR2 reads LQKENI. CDR3 length: 17 residues. V shed 0 bases and J shed 4 bases, with 18 bases lying between them. The CDR3 loop reads CASSPPEGGTGAETQYF. The CDR3, as DNA: TGTGCCAGCTCACCACCGGAAGGGGGGACCGGAGCAGAGACCCAGTACTTC.

The chain joins TRBV4-1 to TRBJ2-5; tentatively, D is TRBD1 (6 bases). Per germline, CDR1 MGHRA and CDR2 YSYEKL. The CDR3 is made up of 15 amino acids. Trimming removed 6 bases from V and 5 bases from J, with 19 bases in between. The CDR3 is CASSLRQDERETQYF. In nucleotides, the CDR3 is TGCGCCAGCAGTTTACGACAGGACGAAAGGGAGACCCAGTACTTC.